This note documents a single TCR beta chain sequence. Its cognate antigen is unknown. The data originate from a study of T cell responses to AZD1222 COVID-19 vaccine. Study observations and caveats: Most donors were white British, females outnumbered males, and clonal diversity was possibly underestimated. Unmutated regions of variants are reportedly targeted by nearly half of spike-specific TCRs. All repertoire sampling was performed exclusively after the peak T cell response.

Assay: immunoSEQ multiplex PCR; the TCRdb copy retains only in-frame clones and omits some. The table includes under 200,000 clones, just over 90% detected once. Per the germline V gene, CDR1 is SGHTA and CDR2 is FQGNSA. The CDR3 totals 14 residues. Germline trimming cut 4 bases from V and 4 bases from J; bases unmatched to any gene: 1. The clonotype originates from an adult who received the MenACWY meningococcal vaccine as a control. The sample was peripheral blood, taken 28 days after the second dose of the MenACWY control vaccine. The chain couples TRBV7-2 to TRBJ2-3, with 11 bases fitting TRBD1. CDR3 loop: CASSWTGGADTQYF. In DNA form, the CDR3 reads TGTGCCAGCAGCTGGACAGGGGGCGCAGATACGCAGTATTTT.